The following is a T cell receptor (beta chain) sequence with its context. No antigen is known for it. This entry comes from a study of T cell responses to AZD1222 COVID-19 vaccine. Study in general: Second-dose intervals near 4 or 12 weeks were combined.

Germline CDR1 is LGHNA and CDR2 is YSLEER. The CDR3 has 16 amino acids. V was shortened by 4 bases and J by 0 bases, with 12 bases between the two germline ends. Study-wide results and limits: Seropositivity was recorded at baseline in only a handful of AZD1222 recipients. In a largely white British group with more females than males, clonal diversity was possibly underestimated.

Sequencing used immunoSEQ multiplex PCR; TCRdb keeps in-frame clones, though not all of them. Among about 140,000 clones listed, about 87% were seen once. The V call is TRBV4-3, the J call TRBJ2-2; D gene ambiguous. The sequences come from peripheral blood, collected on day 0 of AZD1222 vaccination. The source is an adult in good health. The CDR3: CASSRSTLANTGELFF. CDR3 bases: TGCGCCAGCAGCCGCTCTACCCTCGCGAACACCGGGGAGCTGTTTTTT.